The source of this T cell receptor (beta chain) is a study of blood T cells in healthy people across ages. Study-level results: As age increased, TCR beta diversity per million T cells fell in a roughly linear fashion.

CDR1 DFQATT and CDR2 SNEGSKA come from the germline V gene (reference sequence). V was clipped by 0 bases and J by 3 bases, with 8 bases between them. This CDR3 is 13 amino acids long. Through a sample-barcoded 5' primer and a J-beta primer mix, a second PCR was run for about 6 to 11 cycles. From the 5' RACE reads, TCRdb called clonotypes with MiXCR, one entry per CDR3 protein. The sample shows around 1,000,000 distinct CDR3 sequences, less than 25% of them seen only once. This clonotype came up a few times. The antigen is not known. Sample donors were healthy Caucasian individuals that came from Russia, aged about 6 to 95. The data also belong to a second study, concerning T cells of mothers and their children. That paper adds: The people who donated were three healthy Caucasian mothers and their six children.

The source material was blood. This chain links TRBV20-1 with TRBJ1-1; D uncertain. This receptor was taken from a girl aged 2 to 9 in good health. DNA of the CDR3: TGCAGTGCTAGAGATCTAATGCACACTGAAGCTTTCTTT. This codes for CSARDLMHTEAFF.